This T cell receptor beta chain was recorded in a study of blood T cell repertoires in COVID-19. The J segment lost 3 bases and the V segment lost 5 bases, leaving 7 bases of the junction unmatched. CDR1 and CDR2 from the germline V gene are SNHLY and FYNNEI. The CDR3 runs to 15 residues. TCRdb's copy holds only in-frame clones and misses some; the assay was immunoSEQ multiplex PCR. The sample consists of 45,000 to 50,000 clones, approximately 88% of them appearing once. The clonotype originates from a man in his fifties with acute or convalescent COVID-19. The chain carries TRBV2 and TRBJ1-2, with 9 bases matching TRBD1. Sequences were obtained from peripheral blood. CDR3 protein: CASSSGTGTDYGYTF. CDR3 DNA sequence: TGTGCCAGCAGTTCCGGGACAGGGACGGACTATGGCTACACCTTC.